The clone carrying this TCR beta chain was seen a handful of times. The antigen is not known. One end of the junction is discordant with germline, which a read error may explain. CDR1 is MNHEY and CDR2 is SVGEGT in the germline V gene. This CDR3 region has 14 residues. MiXCR was run by TCRdb on the reads, yielding one entry per CDR3 protein. The sample holds under 850,000 distinct CDR3 sequences, under 40% seen once. The data were obtained in a study of T cell repertoires in cytomegalovirus infection. Study-wide background: Public signatures in TCR beta pointed to CMV infection and matching HLA type.

The study, taken as a whole, reports: HLA-C-restricted CMV clonotypes gave the most frequent clonotype in two of eight donors.

The chain uses TRBV6-2 or TRBV6-3 and TRBJ2-2; tentative D call: TRBD2 (5 bases). Sequenced material: PBMCs. The source is a human donor in good health (CMV status not recorded). Some clones in this sample may be carry-over from other donors' samples. This CDR3 reads CASSYSTGAGELFF. CDR3 nucleotide sequence: TGTGCCAGCAGCTACTCCACCGGGGCCGGGGAGCTGTTTTTT.